This TCR beta chain was retrieved from a study of blood T cells in healthy people across ages. General study findings and limits: Compared with aged donors, long-lived donors showed fewer expanded clones, suggesting selection. One million T cells yielded diversity estimates that were considered underestimates.

The germline V gene has CDR1 KGHDR and CDR2 SFDVKD. The CDR3 has 15 residues. Trimming removed 9 bases at V and 0 bases at J, with 13 bases between. PBMCs, at least 7 million per sample, were isolated. For the second PCR, which ran for about 6 to 11 cycles, a sample-barcoded 5' primer and a J-beta primer mix were used. Using its own MiXCR run on the 5' RACE reads, TCRdb lists one record per CDR3 protein. The sample comprises under 2 million distinct CDR3 sequences, 30% to 35% of which are singletons, and around 11% rests with the top ten. Comment on this clonotype: The antigen is not known. A much more abundant neighbour one base away suggests this may be a read error.

Sample: blood. The receptor comes from a woman aged 25 to 39 in good health. The chain couples TRBV24-1 to TRBJ2-2; weak D call: TRBD1 (5 bases). CDR3 coding DNA: TGTGCCACCGCCCGGACAACTTCGAACACCGGGGAGCTGTTTTTT. Protein product: CATARTTSNTGELFF.